This T cell receptor (beta chain) emerged from a study of Ad26.COV2.S vaccination and SARS-CoV-2 variants. As regards this clone: What it binds is not known.

Treatment described: around 19 received Ad26.COV2.S at low or high dose, single or two shots; several received placebo; per-sample allocation not given. Vaccine and placebo recipients were sampled on day 63 after the first injection. Regarding the study as a whole: After vaccination, substantial breadth of spike-specific CD8+ and CD4+ responses was reported.

Some clones are missing from TCRdb's copy, which holds only in-frame ones; the method was immunoSEQ multiplex PCR. The repertoire holds 300,000 to 400,000 clones, with 80% to 90% as singletons. The germline V gene has CDR1 SGHTA and CDR2 FQGTGA. The CDR3 loop spans 14 amino acids. V lost 3 bases, J lost 6 bases, and 8 bases stayed unmatched. The rearrangement joins TRBV7-3 to TRBJ2-7; 7 nucleotides agree with TRBD2. The specimen was peripheral blood, collected in a trial of Ad26.COV2.S vaccine versus placebo. This TCR was recovered from a person between 18 and 60 years old who received the Ad26.COV2.S COVID-19 vaccine or a placebo. The chain's CDR3 is CASSLGGRGSEQYF. The CDR3 nucleotides read TGTGCCAGCAGCTTGGGAGGGAGGGGTTCCGAGCAGTACTTC.